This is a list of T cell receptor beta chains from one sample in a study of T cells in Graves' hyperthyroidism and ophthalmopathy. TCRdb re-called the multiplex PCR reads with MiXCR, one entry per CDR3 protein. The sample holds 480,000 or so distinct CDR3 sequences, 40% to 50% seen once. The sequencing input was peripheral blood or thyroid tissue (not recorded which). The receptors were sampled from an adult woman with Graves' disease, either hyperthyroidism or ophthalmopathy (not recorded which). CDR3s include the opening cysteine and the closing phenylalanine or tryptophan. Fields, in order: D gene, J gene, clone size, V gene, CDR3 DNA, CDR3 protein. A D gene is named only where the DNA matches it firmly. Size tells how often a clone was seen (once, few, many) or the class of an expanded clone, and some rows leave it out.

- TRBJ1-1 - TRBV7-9 TGTGCCAGCAGCCAACCCCCTTTAGGGACTGAAGCTTTCTTT CASSQPPLGTEAFF
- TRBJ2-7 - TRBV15 TGTGCCACCAGCAGAGAAACTACCCGGAGGCGCTACGAGCAGTACTTC CATSRETTRRRYEQYF
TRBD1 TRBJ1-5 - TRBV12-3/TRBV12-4 TGTGCCAGCAGTCTCAGACAGGGGTTGCAGCCCCAGCATTTT CASSLRQGLQPQHF
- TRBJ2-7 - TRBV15 TGTGCCACCAGCAGTGGACCGCCCTACTCCTACGAGCAGTACTTC CATSSGPPYSYEQYF
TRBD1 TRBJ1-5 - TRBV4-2 TGTGCCAGCAGCCAAGGGACAGGGGCAGGCCAGCCCCAGCATTTT CASSQGTGAGQPQHF
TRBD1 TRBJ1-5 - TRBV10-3 TGTGCCATCAGTGCTACCGGAGGACAGGTCCTCGATCAGCCCCAGCATTTT CAISATGGQVLDQPQHF
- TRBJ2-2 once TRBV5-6 TGTGCCAGCAGCTTGAACTCACTCCTCACCGGGGAGCTGTTTTTT CASSLNSLLTGELFF
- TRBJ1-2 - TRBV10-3 TGTGCCATCAGTGAGTCCGAGGGACTCGGGACGGGAGGCTACACCTTC CAISESEGLGTGGYTF
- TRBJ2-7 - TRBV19 TGTGCCAGTAGTCCCACGTCCGACAACGAGATCTACGAGCAGTACTTC CASSPTSDNEIYEQYF
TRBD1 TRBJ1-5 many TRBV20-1 TGCAGTGCTAGAGATATGGCAGGGGGTCGTCAGCCCCAGCATTTT CSARDMAGGRQPQHF
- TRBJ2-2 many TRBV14 TGTGCCAGCAGCCAAGATCGGACCGGGGAGCTGTTTTTT CASSQDRTGELFF
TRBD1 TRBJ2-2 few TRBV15 TGTGCCACCAGCAGCGGACAGGGGCGAGATAGCGGTAACACCGGGGAGCTGTTTTTT CATSSGQGRDSGNTGELFF
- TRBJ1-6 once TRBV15 TGTGCCACCAGCAGAGATCGCGATAATTCACCCCTCCACTTT CATSRDRDNSPLHF
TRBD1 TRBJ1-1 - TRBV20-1 TGCAGTGCCGGGGACAGGGGGCACACTGAAGCTTTCTTT CSAGDRGHTEAFF
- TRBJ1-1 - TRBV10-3 TGTGCCATCAGTGAGGAGGGCACTGAAGCTTTCTTT CAISEEGTEAFF
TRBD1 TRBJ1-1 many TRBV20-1 TGCAGTGCTAGAGATAGGGTCAGGGGGCGCGAGACTGAAGCTTTCTTT CSARDRVRGRETEAFF
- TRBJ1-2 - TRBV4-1 TGCGCCAGCAGCCAAGCCGAGGATAACTATGGCTACACCTTC CASSQAEDNYGYTF
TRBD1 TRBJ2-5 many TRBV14 TGTGCCAGCAGCCAAACCAGGGGGTCGGAGACCCAGTACTTC CASSQTRGSETQYF
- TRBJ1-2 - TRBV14 TGTGCCAGCAGCCAAGGAAGGTCGGGAGTTCACGGCTACACCTTC CASSQGRSGVHGYTF
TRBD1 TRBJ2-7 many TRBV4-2 TGTGCCAGCAGCCAAGGGGACAGGGCCACCTACGAGCAGTACTTC CASSQGDRATYEQYF
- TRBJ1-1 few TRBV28 TGTGCCAGCAGATCCGTACCGGGACAAGGGAACACTGAAGCTTTCTTT CASRSVPGQGNTEAFF
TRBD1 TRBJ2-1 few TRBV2 TGTGCCAGCAGTGGACAGGGGGCTCTCAATGAGCAGTTCTTC CASSGQGALNEQFF
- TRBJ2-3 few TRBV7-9 TGTGCCAGCAGCTTACCCGACTCAGATACGCAGTATTTT CASSLPDSDTQYF
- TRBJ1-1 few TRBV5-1 TGCGCCAGCGGTAGGACGGGTGTGGGGACTGAAGCTTTCTTT CASGRTGVGTEAFF
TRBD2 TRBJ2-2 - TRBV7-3 TGTGCCAGCAGCTTGGGGGCTAGCGGGGCCAACACCGGGGAGCTGGTTTTT CASSLGASGANTGELVF
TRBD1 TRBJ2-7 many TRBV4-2 TGTGCCAGCAGCCAAGATGAGGGACAGGGGGCGTCGGAGCAGTACTTC CASSQDEGQGASEQYF
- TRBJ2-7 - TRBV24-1 TGTGCCACCAGTGACTCCTCCGGGACCATCTACGAGCAGTACTTC CATSDSSGTIYEQYF
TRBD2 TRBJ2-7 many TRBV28 TGTGCCAGCAGTTTAGGCGGGAGTGCCAACGAGCAGTACTTC CASSLGGSANEQYF
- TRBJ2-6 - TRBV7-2 TGTGCCAGCAGCTTAGGACAAGCTATGGTCTCTGGGGCCAACGTCCTGACTTTC CASSLGQAMVSGANVLTF
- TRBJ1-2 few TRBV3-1 TGTGCCAGCAGCCAAGAAAAGGGGTACACCTTC CASSQEKGYTF
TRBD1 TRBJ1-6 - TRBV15 TGTGCCACCAGCAGCCCACAGGGGGTCGGTTCACCCCTCCACTTT CATSSPQGVGSPLHF
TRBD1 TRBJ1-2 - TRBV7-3 TGTGCCAGCACCATCGGACAGGTGAACTATGGCTACACCTTC CASTIGQVNYGYTF
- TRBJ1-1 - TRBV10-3 TGTGCCACTGTGAGGCTGGTGAACACTGAAGCTTTCTTT CATVRLVNTEAFF
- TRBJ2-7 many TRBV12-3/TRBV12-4 TGTGCCAGCAGTTCAGCCCTCCAGCGCTACGAGCAGTACTTC CASSSALQRYEQYF
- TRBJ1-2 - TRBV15 TGTGCCACCAGCAGAGAGAGACAGGACGACTATGGCTACACCTTC CATSRERQDDYGYTF
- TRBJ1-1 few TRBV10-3 TGTGCCATCAGTGAGTTGACCACTGAAGCTTTCTTT CAISELTTEAFF
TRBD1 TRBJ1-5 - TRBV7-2 TGTGCCAGCAGTTCGGGACAGGGAGGCAATCAGCCCCAGCATTTT CASSSGQGGNQPQHF
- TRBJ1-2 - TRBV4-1 TGCGCCAGCAGCCAAGGAGGAGGGGCCTATGGCTACACCTTC CASSQGGGAYGYTF
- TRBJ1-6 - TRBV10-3 TGTGCCATCAGTGCCCGGACGGGCGGGGATTCACCCCTCCACTTT CAISARTGGDSPLHF
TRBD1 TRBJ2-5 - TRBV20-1 TGCAGGCCCGCTTCAGGGGGCGGACAAGAGACCCAGTACTTC CRPASGGGQETQYF
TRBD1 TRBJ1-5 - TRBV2 TGTGCTAGAGGGACAGGGGGCAATCAGCCCCAGCATTTT CARGTGGNQPQHF
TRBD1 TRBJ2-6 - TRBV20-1 TGCAGTGCTTACCTCCCGGGACAGGACCAAACTGGGGCCAACGTCCTGACTTTC CSAYLPGQDQTGANVLTF
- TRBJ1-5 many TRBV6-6 TGTGCCAGCAGCCCCGACAGTGCCCAGCATTTT CASSPDSAQHF
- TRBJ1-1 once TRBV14 TGTGCCAGCAGCCAAGTTTACCAGATTTTCGCTGAAGCTTTCTTT CASSQVYQIFAEAFF
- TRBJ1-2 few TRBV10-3 TGTGCCATCAATGGGGACTTTGGTGGCTACACCTTC CAINGDFGGYTF
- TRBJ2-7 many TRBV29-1 TGCAGCGTTGGGGGGGACAGCCACTACGAGCAGTACTTC CSVGGDSHYEQYF
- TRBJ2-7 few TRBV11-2 TGTGCCAGCAGCGACAGGGTCCCAGCGGGCGAGCAGTACTTC CASSDRVPAGEQYF
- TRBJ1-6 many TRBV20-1 TGCAGTGCTAGTGCACAGAATAATTCACCCCTCCACTTT CSASAQNNSPLHF
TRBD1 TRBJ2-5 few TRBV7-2 TGTGCCAGCAGCTTAGCTAGGACAGGGAGGGAGACCCAGTACTTC CASSLARTGRETQYF
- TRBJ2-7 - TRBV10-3 TGTGCCATCAGTCGGGACAACGAGCAGTACTTC CAISRDNEQYF
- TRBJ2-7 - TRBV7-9 TGTGCCAGCAGCATAGACGAGCAGTACTTC CASSIDEQYF
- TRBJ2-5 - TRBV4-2 TGTGCCAGCAGCCAAGGCGCCGGGACCGGTCCAGAGACCCAGTACTTC CASSQGAGTGPETQYF
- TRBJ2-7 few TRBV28 TGTGCCAGCAGTTTGCATGGAGCCGAGCAGTACTTC CASSLHGAEQYF
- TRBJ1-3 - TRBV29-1 TGCAGCGTTACCCTTCCGGGGGGCGGAAACACCATATATTTT CSVTLPGGGNTIYF